This T cell receptor (beta chain) was documented in a study of shared clonotypes between healthy human individuals. Over several immunoSEQ plates, each subset's genomic DNA was distributed in even portions. The data were produced by immunoSEQ multiplex PCR, yet TCRdb's version contains in-frame clones alone and is incomplete. Counted here are around 88,000 clones, less than 80% occurring once; the ten biggest clones make up approximately 49%. V was clipped by 6 bases and J by 10 bases; unmatched bases: 12. Germline V gene data show CDR1 as MNHNS and CDR2 as SASEGT. CDR3 length: 14 amino acids. The healthy adult donors were HIV-negative and reported no recent acute infections or vaccinations.

Sample: memory CD8+ T cells sorted from blood. Subset reported: CD45RO+ cells pooled with CCR7-negative TemRA cells. The sequence was obtained from a man younger than 45 in good health. V and J are TRBV6-1 and TRBJ2-1; 7 bases are a match to TRBD2. CDR3 nucleotides: TGTGCCAGCAGCGGGCGGGAGCACGTTAACGAGCAGTTCTTC. It codes for CASSGREHVNEQFF.